Listed below are T cell receptor beta chains from one sample, sequenced in a study of T cells in Graves' hyperthyroidism and ophthalmopathy. Each CDR3 protein gets one entry after TCRdb re-called the multiplex PCR reads with MiXCR. The table has 700,000 or so distinct CDR3 sequences, roughly 17% seen once; the top ten hold 8.4%. Material: blood. Receptor source: a man younger than 30 with Graves' hyperthyroidism. CDR3s include the opening cysteine and the closing phenylalanine or tryptophan. The order of the fields is D gene, V gene, clone size, J gene, CDR3 protein, CDR3 DNA. D genes are given only for firm matches. Size is omitted from some rows. Given values are once, few, many or a class for expanded clones.

d_call: TRBD2; v_call: TRBV27; clone_size: few; j_call: TRBJ2-1; cdr3_aa: CASSFGRAGNEQFF; cdr3_nt: TGTGCCAGCAGTTTTGGGAGGGCCGGCAATGAGCAGTTCTTC
d_call: NA; v_call: TRBV7-2; clone_size: few; j_call: TRBJ1-2; cdr3_aa: CASSFPPINSYGYTF; cdr3_nt: TGTGCCAGCAGCTTCCCACCTATCAACAGCTATGGCTACACCTTC
d_call: NA; v_call: TRBV27; clone_size: few; j_call: TRBJ1-5; cdr3_aa: CASKGGYSNQPQHF; cdr3_nt: TGTGCCAGTAAAGGAGGGTATAGCAATCAGCCCCAGCATTTT
d_call: NA; v_call: TRBV7-2; clone_size: many; j_call: TRBJ1-5; cdr3_aa: CASSPEWHSNQPQHF; cdr3_nt: TGTGCCAGCAGCCCTGAGTGGCATAGCAATCAGCCCCAGCATTTT
d_call: TRBD1; v_call: TRBV19; clone_size: NA; j_call: TRBJ1-5; cdr3_aa: CASRLTGYSNQPQHF; cdr3_nt: TGTGCCAGTAGATTGACAGGGTATAGCAATCAGCCCCAGCATTTT
d_call: TRBD2; v_call: TRBV7-2; clone_size: many; j_call: TRBJ2-7; cdr3_aa: CASSKGTSGYEQYF; cdr3_nt: TGTGCCAGCAGCAAGGGGACTAGCGGCTACGAGCAGTACTTC
d_call: NA; v_call: TRBV20-1; clone_size: many; j_call: TRBJ2-3; cdr3_aa: CSARRSQLRGDTQYF; cdr3_nt: TGCAGTGCCCGTAGGTCTCAATTGCGGGGAGATACGCAGTATTTT
d_call: TRBD2; v_call: TRBV20-1; clone_size: NA; j_call: TRBJ2-7; cdr3_aa: CSARPSGITYEQYF; cdr3_nt: TGCAGTGCTCGCCCTAGCGGGATAACCTACGAGCAGTACTTC
d_call: TRBD2; v_call: TRBV12-5; clone_size: few; j_call: TRBJ2-1; cdr3_aa: CASGLVFSGRYNEQFF; cdr3_nt: TGTGCTAGTGGTTTGGTATTTAGCGGGAGATACAATGAGCAGTTCTTC
d_call: NA; v_call: TRBV20-1; clone_size: NA; j_call: TRBJ2-3; cdr3_aa: CSAPGASTDTQYF; cdr3_nt: TGCAGTGCCCCTGGGGCGAGCACAGATACGCAGTATTTT
d_call: TRBD2; v_call: TRBV6-1; clone_size: many; j_call: TRBJ2-1; cdr3_aa: CASSPLAGRGNEQFF; cdr3_nt: TGTGCCAGCAGCCCCTTAGCGGGTCGGGGCAATGAGCAGTTCTTC
d_call: TRBD1; v_call: TRBV11-2; clone_size: few; j_call: TRBJ2-7; cdr3_aa: CASSLDPTGREQYF; cdr3_nt: TGTGCCAGCAGCTTAGACCCGACAGGGCGCGAGCAGTACTTC
d_call: TRBD2; v_call: TRBV7-3; clone_size: many; j_call: TRBJ2-7; cdr3_aa: CASSQGASGGYEQYF; cdr3_nt: TGTGCCAGCAGCCAAGGGGCTAGCGGCGGGTACGAGCAGTACTTC
d_call: TRBD2; v_call: TRBV2; clone_size: many; j_call: TRBJ2-7; cdr3_aa: CASSGDYHPFEQYF; cdr3_nt: TGTGCCAGCAGTGGGGACTACCATCCTTTCGAGCAGTACTTC
d_call: NA; v_call: TRBV24-1; clone_size: NA; j_call: TRBJ2-1; cdr3_aa: CATSDLSRNERFF; cdr3_nt: TGTGCCACCAGTGACCTCAGCCGGAATGAGCGGTTCTTC
d_call: NA; v_call: TRBV20-1; clone_size: many; j_call: TRBJ2-2; cdr3_aa: CSARDLVAGNTGELFF; cdr3_nt: TGCAGTGCTAGAGATTTGGTAGCTGGGAACACCGGGGAGCTGTTTTTT
d_call: NA; v_call: TRBV3-1; clone_size: many; j_call: TRBJ2-3; cdr3_aa: CASSQAWGATNTDTQYF; cdr3_nt: TGTGCCAGCAGCCAAGCATGGGGGGCTACCAACACAGATACGCAGTATTTT
d_call: TRBD1; v_call: TRBV20-1; clone_size: many; j_call: TRBJ2-7; cdr3_aa: CSARGGGTGYLGYEQYF; cdr3_nt: TGCAGTGCTAGAGGGGGCGGGACAGGGTATCTTGGGTACGAGCAGTACTTC
d_call: NA; v_call: TRBV12-3/TRBV12-4; clone_size: NA; j_call: TRBJ1-2; cdr3_aa: CASTQGRPPFTF; cdr3_nt: TGTGCCAGCACCCAAGGGCGTCCCCCGTTTACCTTC
d_call: TRBD1; v_call: TRBV5-5; clone_size: many; j_call: TRBJ2-5; cdr3_aa: CASSSPGQGAGETQYF; cdr3_nt: TGTGCCAGCAGCAGCCCCGGGCAGGGGGCGGGAGAGACCCAGTACTTC